This TCR beta chain was observed in a study of cytomegalovirus exposure and HLA in healthy donors. V gave up 7 bases and J gave up 4 bases; unmatched junction bases: 13. Germline values: CDR1 SNHLY, CDR2 FYNNEI. The length of the CDR3 is 15 residues. Only one count was recorded for this clone. PCR employed 60 Vbeta and 13 Jbeta primers. Profiled with immunoSEQ multiplex PCR; TCRdb holds only in-frame clones, not every one. This table holds 200,000 to 250,000 clones, around 76% found once. V usage is TRBV2 and J usage is TRBJ2-7, with TRBD1 matching 7 bases. The sequence was collected from a man in his late teens or twenties in good health and CMV-seronegative. Sequencing input: PBMCs. Here the CDR3 DNA reads TGTGCCAGCAAGTTGAACAGGGGCATTGGATACGAGCAGTACTTC. Its translation: CASKLNRGIGYEQYF.